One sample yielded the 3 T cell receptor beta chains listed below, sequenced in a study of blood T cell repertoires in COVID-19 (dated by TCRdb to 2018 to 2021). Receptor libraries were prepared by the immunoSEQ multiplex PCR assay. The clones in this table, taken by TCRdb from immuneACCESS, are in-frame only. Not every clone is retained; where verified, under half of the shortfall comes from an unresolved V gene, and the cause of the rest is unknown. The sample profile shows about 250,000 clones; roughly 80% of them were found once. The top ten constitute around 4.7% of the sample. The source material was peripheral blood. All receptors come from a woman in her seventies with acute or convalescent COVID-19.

The CDR3 sequence is CASRRQIGQGLVYGYTF. CDR3 bases: TGTGCCAGCAGACGACAAATCGGACAGGGATTAGTCTATGGCTACACCTTC. The chain recombines TRBV6-6 with TRBJ1-2, with 8 bases matching TRBD1. Trimming at V came to 6 bases and at J to 4 bases, leaving 16 bases not matched to a gene. Germline V gene sequence: CDR1 MNHNY, CDR2 SVGAGI (reference sequence). This CDR3 is 17 amino acids long.

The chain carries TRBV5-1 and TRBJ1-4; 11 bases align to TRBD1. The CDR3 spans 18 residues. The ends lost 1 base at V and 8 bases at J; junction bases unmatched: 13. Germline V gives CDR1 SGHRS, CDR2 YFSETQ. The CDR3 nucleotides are TGCGCCAGCAGCTTGCCCGGGACTGTGGGGACAGGGGGGGAAAAACTGTTTTTT. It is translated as CASSLPGTVGTGGEKLFF. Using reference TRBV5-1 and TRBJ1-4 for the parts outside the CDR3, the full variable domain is KAGVTQTPRYLIKTRGQQVTLSCSPISGHRSVSWYQQTPGQGLQFLFEYFSETQRNKGNFPGRFSGRQFSNSRSEMNVSTLELGDSALYLCASSLPGTVGTGGEKLFFGSGTQLSVL.

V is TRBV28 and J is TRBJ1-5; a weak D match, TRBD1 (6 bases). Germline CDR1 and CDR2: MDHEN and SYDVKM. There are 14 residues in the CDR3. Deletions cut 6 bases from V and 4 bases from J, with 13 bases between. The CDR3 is CASRNRVGNQPQHF. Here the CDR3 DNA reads TGTGCCAGCAGGAACAGGGTAGGGAATCAGCCCCAGCATTTT.